This T cell receptor beta chain was sequenced during a study of blood T cells in healthy people across ages. Study-wide results and limits: Donor CMV infection status was unknown, possibly confounding age-related changes in expanded clonotypes.

CDR1 SGHTA and CDR2 FQGTGA come from the germline V gene. The CDR3 runs 15 residues. Trimming took 2 bases from V and 8 from J, leaving 16 bases between them. About this clonotype itself: Antigen specificity is unknown.

The second PCR ran roughly 6 to 11 cycles with a sample-barcoded 5' primer and J-beta primers. One entry per CDR3 protein results from TCRdb running MiXCR on the 5' RACE reads. The table records 550,000 to 750,000 distinct CDR3 sequences, around a fifth of them present only once. Specimen: blood. The source is a man between 65 and 85 years old in good health. The V call is TRBV7-3, the J call TRBJ2-4, with D perhaps matching TRBD1 or TRBD2 (5 bases each). The CDR3 nucleotides read TGTGCCAGCAGCTTACTCGGTACGGGACCCGACATTCAGTACTTC. Translated: CASSLLGTGPDIQYF. Full variable domain (missing parts from reference TRBV7-3 and TRBJ2-4): GAGVSQTPSNKVTEKGKYVELRCDPISGHTALYWYRQSLGQGPEFLIYFQGTGAADDSGLPNDRFFAVRPEGSVSTLKIQRTERGDSAVYLCASSLLGTGPDIQYFGAGTRLSVL.